The rows below give T cell receptor beta chains drawn from one sample of a study of blood T cell repertoires in COVID-19. TCRdb's table, derived via immunoSEQ multiplex PCR, lists solely in-frame clones and lacks some. The table has under 85,000 clones, about 91% seen once. Sequencing was performed on peripheral blood. These receptors came from a man aged 70 or older with active or convalescent COVID-19. Both conserved end residues are part of each CDR3. Each record gives: J gene, V gene, clone size, D gene, CDR3 protein, CDR3 DNA. A D gene is named only where the DNA matches it firmly. Some rows have no size entry. The others give once, few or many, or a class for an expanded clone.

TRBJ2-5,TRBV9,NA,NA,CASSPRQTQETQYF,TGTGCCAGCAGCCCGCGACAGACCCAAGAGACCCAGTACTTC
TRBJ2-3,TRBV2,once,NA,CASSEMEDTDTQYF,TGTGCCAGCAGTGAAATGGAGGACACAGATACGCAGTATTTT
TRBJ2-6,TRBV7-3,NA,NA,CASSSRRSSGANVLTF,TGTGCCAGCAGCTCCCGTCGGAGCTCTGGGGCCAACGTCCTGACTTTC
TRBJ2-5,TRBV5-6,NA,NA,CASSLNGPRLTQYF,TGTGCCAGCAGCTTGAATGGCCCCAGGTTGACCCAGTACTTC
TRBJ1-1,TRBV9,NA,TRBD1,CASSSPTGGSTEAFF,TGTGCCAGCAGCTCCCCGACAGGGGGGAGCACTGAAGCTTTCTTT
TRBJ1-5,TRBV7-8,NA,NA,CASSLGTQEYSNQPQHF,TGTGCCAGCAGCTTAGGGACTCAAGAATATAGCAATCAGCCCCAGCATTTT
TRBJ2-3,TRBV6-5,NA,NA,CASKEHLYTDTQYF,TGTGCCAGTAAGGAGCACCTATACACAGATACGCAGTATTTT
TRBJ1-2,TRBV27,NA,TRBD1,CATRPTGGRTNYGYTF,TGTGCCACTCGTCCGACAGGGGGACGAACTAACTATGGCTACACCTTC
TRBJ1-2,TRBV15,once,TRBD1,CATSRPTQGIYGYTF,TGTGCCACCAGCAGACCAACACAGGGGATCTATGGCTACACCTTC
TRBJ2-7,TRBV12-3/TRBV12-4,NA,NA,CASSLGRYEQYF,TGTGCCAGCAGTTTGGGGCGCTACGAGCAGTACTTC
TRBJ1-3,TRBV9,NA,NA,CASSPSGGPGNTIYF,TGTGCCAGCAGCCCTAGCGGGGGGCCGGGAAACACCATATATTTT
TRBJ2-4,TRBV6-9,NA,TRBD2,CASRRGASGGLAKNIQYF,TGTGCCAGCAGAAGGGGGGCTAGCGGGGGCCTAGCCAAAAACATTCAGTACTTC
TRBJ1-5,TRBV7-2,NA,NA,CASSLGPGGNQPQHF,TGTGCCAGCAGCTTAGGGCCGGGGGGTAATCAGCCCCAGCATTTT
TRBJ1-4,TRBV5-6,NA,NA,CASGLSGRENEKLFF,TGTGCCAGCGGTTTATCCGGCAGGGAAAATGAAAAACTGTTTTTT
TRBJ2-1,TRBV4-1,NA,NA,CASSQGGRRFF,TGCGCCAGCAGCCAAGGGGGGCGTCGGTTCTTC
TRBJ1-6,TRBV30,NA,TRBD1,CAWSRDRGGSPLHF,TGTGCCTGGAGTAGAGACAGGGGGGGATCACCCCTCCACTTT
TRBJ1-5,TRBV18,NA,TRBD1,CASSPQGAGSNQPQHF,TGTGCCAGCTCACCCCAGGGGGCCGGTAGCAATCAGCCCCAGCATTTT
TRBJ1-2,TRBV5-1,NA,TRBD1,CASSPWTGTARDGYTF,TGCGCCAGCAGCCCGTGGACCGGGACAGCCCGGGATGGCTACACCTTC
TRBJ1-5,TRBV5-1,NA,NA,CASSLGTESNQPQHF,TGCGCCAGCAGCTTGGGTACAGAGAGCAATCAGCCCCAGCATTTT
TRBJ2-5,TRBV29-1,NA,NA,CSATKWDQETQYF,TGCAGCGCCACTAAGTGGGACCAAGAGACCCAGTACTTC
TRBJ1-2,TRBV7-2,NA,NA,CASSSTGSYGYTF,TGTGCCAGCAGCTCAACAGGCTCCTATGGCTACACCTTC
TRBJ2-5,TRBV10-1,few,NA,CASSVRARGETQYF,TGCGCCAGCAGTGTAAGGGCCAGGGGTGAGACCCAGTACTTC
TRBJ2-7,TRBV2,NA,NA,CASSPLGTSYF,TGTGCCAGCAGCCCTCTCGGGACATCGTACTTC
TRBJ2-2,TRBV7-2,NA,TRBD2,CASSHYGTKNTGELFF,TGTGCCAGCAGCCATTACGGGACTAAAAACACCGGGGAGCTGTTTTTT
TRBJ2-2,TRBV4-2,NA,TRBD1,CASSRQGARGELFF,TGTGCCAGCAGCAGGCAGGGGGCTCGAGGGGAGCTGTTTTTT
TRBJ1-2,TRBV5-4,NA,TRBD1,CASSPGDRTGFGYTF,TGTGCCAGCAGCCCGGGGGACAGGACCGGTTTTGGCTACACCTTC
TRBJ1-4,TRBV25-1,NA,NA,CASSDGGVEEKLFF,TGTGCCAGCAGTGATGGGGGGGTTGAAGAAAAACTGTTTTTT
TRBJ2-3,TRBV7-2,NA,NA,CASSSAGRSTDTQYF,TGTGCCAGCAGCTCGGCGGGGCGGTCCACAGATACGCAGTATTTT
TRBJ2-1,TRBV5-8,NA,TRBD1,CASSLVGQGLNEQFF,TGTGCCAGCAGCTTGGTGGGACAGGGCCTCAATGAGCAGTTCTTC
TRBJ1-1,TRBV2,NA,TRBD1,CASSAGTGSSFF,TGTGCCAGCAGCGCCGGGACAGGCTCTTCTTTCTTT
TRBJ2-3,TRBV5-6,NA,TRBD2,CASIGLAGGNPYTQYF,TGTGCCAGCATCGGACTAGCGGGGGGTAACCCATATACGCAGTATTTT
TRBJ1-1,TRBV2,NA,NA,CASWEQGNTEAFF,TGTGCCAGCTGGGAACAGGGGAACACTGAAGCTTTCTTT
TRBJ1-1,TRBV6-5,NA,TRBD1,CASRYQTGANTEAFF,TGTGCCAGCAGATACCAGACAGGGGCCAACACTGAAGCTTTCTTT
TRBJ1-2,TRBV5-1,NA,NA,CASSLGGPNYGYTF,TGCGCCAGCAGCTTGGGCGGTCCTAACTATGGCTACACCTTC
TRBJ1-1,TRBV10-3,NA,NA,CAISKQRQLNTEAFF,TGTGCCATCAGTAAACAAAGACAGCTGAACACTGAAGCTTTCTTT
TRBJ1-5,TRBV6-6,NA,NA,CASSLNSPQHF,TGTGCCAGCAGCCTTAATTCGCCCCAGCATTTT
TRBJ1-6,TRBV3-1/TRBV3-2,NA,TRBD1,CASSTAGGQANSPLHF,TGTGCCAGCAGCACAGCGGGGGGACAGGCTAATTCACCCCTCCACTTT
TRBJ2-4,TRBV7-2,NA,NA,CASSSPRTETNIQYF,TGTGCCAGCAGCTCCCCCCGGACAGAAACAAACATTCAGTACTTC
TRBJ2-7,TRBV5-1,NA,NA,CASSLLGQGLSYEQYF,TGCGCCAGCAGCTTGTTGGGCCAGGGTCTCTCCTACGAGCAGTACTTC
TRBJ2-1,TRBV19,NA,NA,CATTTGWDEQFF,TGTGCCACCACTACCGGATGGGATGAGCAGTTCTTC
TRBJ1-2,TRBV24-1,NA,TRBD1,CATSPPGTGPSGYTF,TGTGCCACCAGTCCTCCAGGGACAGGCCCTTCGGGCTACACCTTC
TRBJ2-1,TRBV24-1,NA,TRBD2,CATSDPLAAGSGEQFF,TGTGCCACCAGTGACCCACTAGCGGCTGGGAGCGGTGAGCAGTTCTTC
TRBJ1-2,TRBV19,NA,NA,CASNLGSYGYTF,TGTGCCAGTAACTTAGGGAGCTATGGCTACACCTTC
TRBJ1-2,TRBV4-3,NA,TRBD1,CASSQDPGGNYGYTF,TGCGCCAGCAGCCAAGATCCAGGGGGTAACTATGGCTACACCTTC